This section outlines one T cell receptor (beta chain) sequence together with its context. TCRdb keeps only in-frame clones here, not all; method: immunoSEQ multiplex PCR. The table has 65,000 to 80,000 clones, 85% to 95% seen once. The sample originates from a study of technical replicates of blood from a handful of donors. Germline lookup yields CDR1 MNHEY and CDR2 SMNVEV (reference sequence). There are 13 residues in the CDR3. V lost 4 bases and J lost 3, with 7 bases in between. The sequenced sample consisted of T cells isolated from PBMCs. The chain joins TRBV27 to TRBJ1-5; D is unresolved. This receptor was taken from a human donor in good health. The CDR3 is CASSYTYNQPQHF. The CDR3, as DNA: TGTGCCAGCAGTTACACATACAATCAGCCCCAGCATTTT.